The clone carrying this T cell receptor beta chain was counted at least ten times. The data were obtained in a study of T cells in Graves' hyperthyroidism and ophthalmopathy. There were TCR beta CDR3 regions amplified from RNA transcripts. The HTBI primer set served for first-round RT-PCR of the TCR CDR3. Using its own MiXCR run on the multiplex PCR reads, TCRdb lists one record per CDR3 protein. Here the sample spans 280,000 or so distinct CDR3 sequences, less than 30% being singletons. The CDR3 totals 13 residues. CDR1 and CDR2 from the germline V gene are LGHDT and YNNKEL (reference sequence). Trimming shortened V by 6 bases and J by 7 bases, and 15 bases separated the two germline ends.

The sample was blood. The TCR sequence derives from a man in his forties or fifties with Graves' hyperthyroidism that later progressed to Graves' ophthalmopathy. The gene calls are TRBV3-1 and TRBJ1-1, with a possible D match to TRBD1 (6 bases). Here the CDR3 DNA reads TGTGCCAGCAGTCAACAGGGAACTCTTGAAGCTTTCTTT. Its translation is CASSQQGTLEAFF.